Listed below are T cell receptor beta chains from one sample, sequenced in a study of blood T cell repertoires in COVID-19. Sequenced by immunoSEQ multiplex PCR; TCRdb stores in-frame clones only, minus some. Among roughly 220,000 clones listed, around 84% were seen once. Source material: peripheral blood. All receptors derive from a man of 80 years or more with acute or convalescent COVID-19. Each CDR3 is given with its conserved first and last residue. Expanded clones are given a class, and other clones once, few, many or no size at all.

v_gene	abundance	j_gene	CDR3aa
TRBV5-1	.	TRBJ1-1	CASSLELTGTEAFF
TRBV19	.	TRBJ2-2	CASREGWGSRSGELFF
TRBV30	.	TRBJ1-1	CAWAKDRGIFTEAFF
TRBV18	.	TRBJ1-4	CASSPVPLTDNLDEKLFF
TRBV5-1	.	TRBJ1-5	CASSLGTRDQPQHF
TRBV11-2	once	TRBJ2-1	CASSLVAGNNEQFF
TRBV6-1	.	TRBJ1-2	CASSDPGYNYGYTF
TRBV3-1/TRBV3-2	.	TRBJ2-3	CASSQSGTDTQYF
TRBV19	few	TRBJ1-2	CASSLTGVAYGYTF
TRBV18	.	TRBJ1-2	CASSPATEGYTF
TRBV3-1/TRBV3-2	once	TRBJ2-5	CASSQGREETQYF
TRBV7-9	.	TRBJ1-1	CASSQGQNTEAFF
TRBV3-1/TRBV3-2	once	TRBJ1-5	CAFRGQPQHF
TRBV19	.	TRBJ2-2	CASSLQGQSNTGELFF
TRBV2	.	TRBJ1-5	CASSGQGNQPQHF
TRBV19	few	TRBJ2-7	CASSTAGVGEQYF
TRBV20-1	.	TRBJ1-5	CSASASGGISNQPQHF
TRBV27	.	TRBJ1-5	CASSLSGADPQHF
TRBV7-2	.	TRBJ2-5	CASSARGTGGGETQYF
TRBV28	.	TRBJ1-2	CASSPPDRGQGYTF
TRBV5-6	.	TRBJ2-1	CASSFGYDKVQFF
TRBV30	.	TRBJ1-5	CAWSGSGTVNRPQHF
TRBV6-1	.	TRBJ2-2	CASSDPGTVNSNTGELFF
TRBV14	once	TRBJ2-1	CASSLGRVGVAGYFYNEQFF
TRBV28	.	TRBJ1-2	CASSPGQDYGYTF
TRBV6-2/TRBV6-3	.	TRBJ2-4	CASSPIMAGGVNIQYF
TRBV19	.	TRBJ2-5	CASSSTARAPQETQYF
TRBV27	.	TRBJ2-7	CASTPRLAGDAGSYEQYF
TRBV6-5	.	TRBJ2-3	CASSYSGGVNTDTQYF
TRBV20-1	.	TRBJ2-1	CSASTSGKGSYNEQFF
TRBV15	.	TRBJ2-1	CATSRVGNTRYNEQFF
TRBV7-9	.	TRBJ2-7	CASSLDGLNSYEQYF
TRBV7-6	.	TRBJ1-1	CASSPGRPNTEAFF
TRBV2	.	TRBJ2-2	CASKDYGELFF
TRBV28	few	TRBJ1-5	CASSPQGVRQPQHF
TRBV29-1	.	TRBJ2-5	CSILPQGAETQYF
TRBV7-2	.	TRBJ2-2	CASSITQGSGELFF
TRBV6-5	.	TRBJ1-1	CASSYRQGHTEAFF
TRBV28	few	TRBJ2-6	CASEGQATETGANVLTF
TRBV7-9	few	TRBJ2-3	CASSLTGLGDTQYF
TRBV18	.	TRBJ1-1	CASSGTGTEAFF
TRBV6-6	.	TRBJ2-6	CASARTGSSGANVLTF
TRBV10-3	.	TRBJ2-7	CAISERDRGVYEQYF
TRBV7-7	.	TRBJ2-7	CASSPGQGAEQYF
TRBV7-8	.	TRBJ1-3	CASSGRDRGFGNTIYF
TRBV10-1	.	TRBJ2-1	CASSLRRGGEQFF
TRBV19	.	TRBJ1-5	CASSGRDNQPQHF
TRBV25-1	many	TRBJ2-2	CASSVLQGGASTGELFF
TRBV9	.	TRBJ1-4	CASSAGIQGTNEKLFF
TRBV6-5	few	TRBJ1-1	CASSYREGTEAFF
TRBV7-2	once	TRBJ2-3	CASSLYGGFTDTQYF
TRBV30	once	TRBJ1-2	CAWSPGSVYGYTF